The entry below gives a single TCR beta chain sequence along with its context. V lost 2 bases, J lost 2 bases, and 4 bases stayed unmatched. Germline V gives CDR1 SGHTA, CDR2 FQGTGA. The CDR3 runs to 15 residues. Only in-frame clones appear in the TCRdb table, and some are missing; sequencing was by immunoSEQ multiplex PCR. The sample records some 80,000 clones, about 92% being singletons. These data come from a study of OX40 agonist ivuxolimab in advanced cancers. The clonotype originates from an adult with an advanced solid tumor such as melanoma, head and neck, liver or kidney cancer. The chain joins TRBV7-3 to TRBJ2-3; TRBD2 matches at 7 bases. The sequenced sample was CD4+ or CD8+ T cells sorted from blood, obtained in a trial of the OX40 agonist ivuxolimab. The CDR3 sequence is CASSLSLAVTDTQYF. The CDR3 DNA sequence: TGTGCCAGCAGCTTATCGCTAGCGGTCACAGATACGCAGTATTTT.